The present T cell receptor beta chain was sequenced within a study of blood T cells in healthy people across ages. Primers used in a second PCR of roughly 6 to 11 cycles were a sample-barcoded 5' primer and a J-beta primer mix. Each CDR3 protein gets one entry after TCRdb re-called the 5' RACE reads with MiXCR. The table records over 700,000 distinct CDR3 sequences, approximately 25% of them present only once. The sample was also linked to a second study, of T cells of mothers and their children. That paper adds: The study found slightly higher but non-significant overlap in related versus unrelated mother-child pairs.

The sequence was obtained from a boy aged 5-17 years in good health. Sequences were obtained from blood.

The chain's CDR3 is CASVGPDTQYF. The CDR3 bases are TGTGCCAGCGTTGGACCAGATACGCAGTATTTT. The gene calls are TRBV27 and TRBJ2-3; D call uncertain. V was cut by 8 bases and J by 4 bases, with 7 bases left in between. Germline lookup yields CDR1 MNHEY and CDR2 SMNVEV (reference sequence). This CDR3 region has 11 residues.